What follows are 24 T cell receptor beta chains derived from one specimen sequenced in a study of cytomegalovirus exposure and HLA in healthy donors. Libraries were prepared by immunoSEQ multiplex PCR; TCRdb keeps only in-frame clonotypes and omits some of them. The table shows about 170,000 clones, with 90% to 97% occurring only once. What was sequenced was PBMCs. The receptor source for this set is a woman under 30 in good health and CMV-seronegative.

The chain carries TRBV6-1 and TRBJ1-2; 7 nucleotides align to TRBD1. This CDR3 contains 14 residues. Germline lookup yields CDR1 MNHNS and CDR2 SASEGT. After removal of 2 bases from V and 4 bases from J, the junction contained 4 bases not matched to a gene. CDR3 loop: CASSENRGSYGYTF. The CDR3 bases are TGTGCCAGCAGTGAAAACAGGGGATCCTATGGCTACACCTTC.

This chain connects TRBV4-1 to TRBJ2-4; possible D gene TRBD2, 6 bases. CDR1 MGHRA and CDR2 YSYEKL come from the germline V gene. V shed 1 base and J shed 0 bases, with 13 bases lying between them. The length of the CDR3 is 17 residues. CDR3 in DNA: TGCGCCAGCAGCCAAGTAGGGAGGACTGGAGCCAAAAACATTCAGTACTTC. It yields the protein CASSQVGRTGAKNIQYF.

This chain joins TRBV29-1 and TRBJ2-3; TRBD2 matches at 8 bases. This CDR3 region has 13 residues. J lost 6 bases, V lost 5 bases, and 7 bases had no gene match. Germline CDR1 and CDR2: SQVTM and ANQGSEA. The CDR3, as DNA: TGCAGCGTTACCCCCGGGGGGGCGGATACGCAGTATTTT. This translates into CSVTPGGADTQYF.

The gene calls are TRBV19 and TRBJ2-5; 12 bases map to TRBD2. The trim removed 6 bases at V and 4 bases at J, leaving 12 bases unmatched. CDR3 size: 17 residues. The germline gives CDR1 LNHDA, CDR2 SQIVND (reference sequence). This CDR3 is CASSTGRLAGVAETQYF. CDR3 sequence (DNA): TGTGCCAGTAGCACGGGAAGACTAGCGGGGGTCGCAGAGACCCAGTACTTC.

The CDR3 nucleotides read TGTGCCAGTAGTATGGGTCAGGGGAATATTTCACCCCTCCACTTT. Translated, it gives CASSMGQGNISPLHF. This chain uses TRBV19 with TRBJ1-6; tentatively, D is TRBD1 (6 bases). Trimming left V 3 bases short and J 9 bases short, with 15 bases between. CDR1 is LNHDA, CDR2 SQIVND, per germline (reference sequence). This CDR3 region has 15 residues. Full variable domain (rest looked up from reference TRBV19 and TRBJ1-6): DGGITQSPKYLFRKEGQNVTLSCEQNLNHDAMYWYRQDPGQGLRLIYYSQIVNDFQKGDIAEGYSVSREKKESFPLTVTSAQKNPTAFYLCASSMGQGNISPLHFGNGTRLTVT.

The V call is TRBV5-6, the J call TRBJ2-3; 9 nucleotides line up with TRBD2. Per germline, CDR1 SGHDT and CDR2 YYEEEE. Trimming cost V 0 bases and J 5 bases; bases outside gene matches: 13. The CDR3 covers 18 residues. CDR3 in amino acids: CASSLDGLAGVLQDTQYF. CDR3 coding DNA: TGTGCCAGCAGCTTGGATGGGTTAGCGGGGGTCCTACAAGATACGCAGTATTTT.

The chain uses TRBV5-6 and TRBJ2-2; 15 bases are shared with TRBD2. Germline V lookup: CDR1 SGHDT, CDR2 YYEEEE. The V gene end was trimmed by 1 base and the J gene end by 4 bases; junction bases not matched to a gene: 5. The length of the CDR3 is 18 residues. DNA of the CDR3: TGTGCCAGCAGCTTGTGGGGACTAGCGGGGGGCTTCACCGGGGAGCTGTTTTTT. This sequence encodes CASSLWGLAGGFTGELFF.

V is TRBV7-2 and J is TRBJ2-7; D unresolved. CDR1 is SGHTA and CDR2 is FQGNSA in the germline V gene. The CDR3 consists of 12 residues. V was clipped by 3 bases and J by 3 bases, with 6 bases between them. The CDR3 is CASSFDNYEQYF. CDR3 DNA: TGTGCCAGCAGCTTCGACAACTACGAGCAGTACTTC.

The chain employs TRBV29-1 and TRBJ2-7; 8 bases fit TRBD1. The CDR3 consists of 13 residues. Trimming removed 3 bases from V and 5 bases from J; junction bases left unmatched: 6. From germline, CDR1 is SQVTM and CDR2 ANQGSEA. The CDR3 sequence: CSVDRTGPHEQYF. The CDR3 bases are TGCAGCGTTGACCGGACAGGGCCCCACGAGCAGTACTTC.

V is TRBV30 and J is TRBJ2-2; 8 bases line up with TRBD2. Germline V gene data show CDR1 as GTSNPN and CDR2 as SVGIG (reference sequence). V shed 5 bases and J 6 bases; nucleotides not matched to a gene: 2. The CDR3 is 12 residues long. CDR3 bases: TGTGCCTGGGCGCGGGGGGCCGGGGAGCTGTTTTTT. Translating it yields CAWARGAGELFF.

The chain has TRBV15 and TRBJ2-7; the D is unclear. The germline V gene encodes CDR1 LNHNV and CDR2 YYDKDF (reference sequence). This CDR3 has 13 residues. The germline V and J ends were trimmed by 0 bases and 4 bases, with 7 bases remaining between them. In nucleotides, the CDR3 is TGTGCCACCAGCAGAGATAACGGGTACGAGCAGTACTTC. It is translated as CATSRDNGYEQYF.

The chain carries TRBV9 and TRBJ2-1; 10 nucleotides line up with TRBD1. Germline assignment: CDR1 SGDLS and CDR2 YYNGEE. The CDR3 contains 20 residues. V lost 0 bases and J lost 4; bases outside the gene matches: 16. The CDR3 region has the DNA TGTGCCAGCAGCGTAGCTCCGGGACAGGGGCTAGCTGGGATTTACAATGAGCAGTTCTTC. It specifies CASSVAPGQGLAGIYNEQFF.

This sequence joins TRBV6-1 and TRBJ2-3; 9 bases match TRBD2. With 3 bases clipped from V and 7 bases from J, the junction kept 8 bases outside the gene matches. CDR3 length: 15 residues. From germline, CDR1 is MNHNS and CDR2 SASEGT. This CDR3 is CASSDRSGGSYTQYF. CDR3 in DNA: TGTGCCAGCAGTGACCGGAGCGGGGGGTCTTATACGCAGTATTTT.

This chain links TRBV7-9 with TRBJ1-1; 7 bases are a match to TRBD1. Germline lookup yields CDR1 SEHNR and CDR2 FQNEAQ (reference sequence). The CDR3 contains 13 residues. Losses at the gene ends were 8 bases for V and 3 bases for J; bases not matched to a gene: 6. The CDR3 DNA reads TGTGCCAGCGAAAGGGGGCTATACACTGAAGCTTTCTTT. The encoded protein is CASERGLYTEAFF. The variable domain in full, completed from reference TRBV7-9 and TRBJ1-1, reads DTGVSQNPRHKITKRGQNVTFRCDPISEHNRLYWYRQTLGQGPEFLTYFQNEAQLEKSRLLSDRFSAERPKGSFSTLEIQRTEQGDSAMYLCASERGLYTEAFFGQGTRLTVV.

The chain is built from TRBV14 and TRBJ2-5; 8 nucleotides agree with TRBD1. From germline, CDR1 is SGHDN and CDR2 FVKESK. Losses at the gene ends were 0 bases for V and 2 bases for J; bases not matched to a gene: 11. This CDR3 comprises 18 residues. In nucleotides, the CDR3 is TGTGCCAGCAGCCAAGATTCTGTCATTCGGACAGGGCAAGAGACCCAGTACTTC. It translates to CASSQDSVIRTGQETQYF. Full variable domain (outside the CDR3, taken from reference TRBV14 and TRBJ2-5): EAGVTQFPSHSVIEKGQTVTLRCDPISGHDNLYWYRRVMGKEIKFLLHFVKESKQDESGMPNNRFLAERTGGTYSTLKVQPAELEDSGVYFCASSQDSVIRTGQETQYFGPGTRLLVL.

This sequence joins TRBV19 and TRBJ2-2, with D maybe TRBD2 (5 bases). Looked up from germline, CDR1 is LNHDA and CDR2 is SQIVND (reference sequence). Trimming took 9 bases from V and 1 from J, leaving 15 bases between them. The CDR3 is made up of 15 amino acids. In nucleotides, the CDR3 is TGTGCCAGCCTACCCGCCCGGGAGAACACCGGGGAGCTGTTTTTT. Translating it yields CASLPARENTGELFF.

The CDR3 loop is CASSLGQGETDTQYF. The CDR3 nucleotides are TGTGCCAGCAGCTTAGGACAGGGGGAAACAGATACGCAGTATTTT. V and J are TRBV11-3 and TRBJ2-3, with 9 bases matching TRBD1. Germline CDR1 and CDR2: SGHNT and YENEEA. The CDR3 is 15 residues long. V lost 1 base and J lost 3; bases outside the gene matches: 2.

The chain joins TRBV7-9 to TRBJ1-6, with 7 bases aligning to TRBD1. The CDR3 runs 16 residues. The trim removed 5 bases at V and 0 bases at J, leaving 4 bases unmatched. From germline, CDR1 is SEHNR and CDR2 FQNEAQ (reference sequence). This CDR3 reads CASSTQGNSYNSPLHF. CDR3 in DNA: TGTGCCAGCAGCACACAGGGGAACTCCTATAATTCACCCCTCCACTTT.

The J gene is TRBJ1-1, the V gene TRBV4-2; 8 bases match TRBD1. The junction had 8 bases not matched to a gene; V was cut back by 5 bases and J by 3 bases. Germline V gives CDR1 LGHNA, CDR2 YNFKEQ. The CDR3 is made up of 15 amino acids. The CDR3 sequence: CASSIRGQVDTEAFF. In nucleotides, the CDR3 is TGTGCCAGCAGCATTAGGGGACAGGTTGACACTGAAGCTTTCTTT.

The CDR3 nucleotides read TGTGCCAGCAGCTTCGAAGCATCGGGGATCTATGGCTACACCTTC. Amino acids: CASSFEASGIYGYTF. V gene TRBV7-2 combines with J gene TRBJ1-2; no firm D call. Germline CDR1 SGHTA, CDR2 FQGNSA. This CDR3 region has 15 residues. Trimming took off 3 bases at V and 4 bases at J, with 15 bases between the two ends.

The CDR3 bases are TGTGCCAGCAGCTTGAGCGGGACTTCGTACGAGCAGTACTTC. Encoded protein: CASSLSGTSYEQYF. The chain has TRBV5-4 and TRBJ2-7, with 7 nucleotides matching TRBD2. The V and J ends lost 1 base and 4 bases, in that order; junction bases with no gene match: 5. The CDR3 loop spans 14 amino acids. CDR1 is SGHNT and CDR2 is YYREEE in the germline V gene (reference sequence).

This chain joins TRBV7-9 and TRBJ2-5; 9 bases align to TRBD1. Unmatched junction bases numbered 1, after V lost 1 base and J lost 4 bases. CDR1 SEHNR and CDR2 FQNEAQ come from the germline V gene (reference sequence). CDR3 length: 14 residues. The CDR3: CASSLGTGAETQYF. The DNA of the CDR3 is TGTGCCAGCAGCTTAGGGACAGGGGCAGAGACCCAGTACTTC.

The chain couples TRBV30 to TRBJ1-1; TRBD1 matches 8 bases. CDR1 is GTSNPN, CDR2 SVGIG, per germline (reference sequence). After removal of 5 bases from V and 1 base from J, the junction contained 6 bases not matched to a gene. This CDR3 spans 14 amino acids. CDR3 bases: TGTGCCTGGGGACACGACAGGGGGAACACTGAAGCTTTCTTT. Its protein is CAWGHDRGNTEAFF.

This chain joins TRBV13 and TRBJ2-7; D is perhaps TRBD1 (6 bases). The CDR3 extends over 15 amino acids. Germline loops: CDR1 PRHDT, CDR2 FYEKMQ (reference sequence). V lost 2 bases and J 3 bases, leaving 14 bases between the germline ends. The CDR3, as DNA: TGTGCCAGCAGCTTACCCACGACAGGTAGCTACGAGCAGTACTTC. Residues: CASSLPTTGSYEQYF.